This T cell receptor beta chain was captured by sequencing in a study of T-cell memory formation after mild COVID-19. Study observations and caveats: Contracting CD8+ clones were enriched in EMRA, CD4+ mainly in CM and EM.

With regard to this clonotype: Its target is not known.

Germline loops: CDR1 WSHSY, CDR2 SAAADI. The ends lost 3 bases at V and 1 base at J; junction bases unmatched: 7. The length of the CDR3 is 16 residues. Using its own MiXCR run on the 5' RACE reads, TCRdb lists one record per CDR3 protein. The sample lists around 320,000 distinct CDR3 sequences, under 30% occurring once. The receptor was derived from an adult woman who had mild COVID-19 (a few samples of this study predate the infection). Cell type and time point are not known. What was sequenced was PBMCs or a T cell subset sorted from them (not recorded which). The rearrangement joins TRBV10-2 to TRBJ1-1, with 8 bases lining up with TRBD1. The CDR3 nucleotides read TGCGCCAGCAGTGAAAGGACAGGGCCTGGGAACACTGAAGCTTTCTTT. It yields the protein CASSERTGPGNTEAFF.